These 9 T cell receptor beta chains share one sample of origin, sequenced in a study of cytomegalovirus exposure and HLA in healthy donors. Clones were read by immunoSEQ multiplex PCR, and TCRdb kept only the in-frame ones, dropping some. The table lists some 150,000 clones, about nine tenths of them singletons, with 3.5% to 5% in the top ten. Sequenced input: PBMCs. The receptors here all came from a man between 18 and 29 years old in good health and CMV-seropositive.

V gene TRBV28 combines with J gene TRBJ2-5; 12 bases map to TRBD2. The CDR3 contains 18 residues. With 2 bases clipped from V and 1 base from J, the junction kept 8 bases outside the gene matches. CDR1 and CDR2 (germline): MDHEN, SYDVKM. The CDR3 DNA sequence: TGTGCCAGCAGTTTACTGTGGGCTAGCGGGGGGGGCCAAGAGACCCAGTACTTC. Its translation: CASSLLWASGGGQETQYF.

The chain carries TRBV5-1 and TRBJ1-2; D possibly corresponds to TRBD1 (5 bases). The CDR3 spans 17 residues. V lost 0 bases, J lost 8 bases, and 23 bases lay in between. In germline, CDR1 is SGHRS, CDR2 YFSETQ. CDR3 nucleotide sequence: TGCGCCAGCAGCTTGGAGTTGTGGGCGAGGTGGGGGGACGGCTACACCTTC. This sequence encodes CASSLELWARWGDGYTF.

The CDR3 is CASSSRTGRNTEAFF. The DNA for the CDR3 is TGTGCCAGCAGCTCTAGGACAGGGAGGAACACTGAAGCTTTCTTT. This rearrangement joins TRBV5-8 to TRBJ1-1, with 8 bases matching TRBD1. The CDR3 loop spans 15 amino acids. Trimming took 3 bases from V and 1 from J; bases not matched to a gene: 5. Germline CDR1 reads SGHTS; CDR2 reads YDEGEE.

V gene TRBV10-1 combines with J gene TRBJ2-3; 7 nucleotides line up with TRBD2. The CDR3 contains 16 residues. CDR1 and CDR2 (germline): WNHNN, SYGVQD (reference sequence). V dropped 2 bases and J dropped 0; count of bases not matched to a gene: 5. This CDR3 reads CASSEKWGGSTDTQYF. The CDR3 DNA reads TGCGCCAGCAGTGAGAAATGGGGGGGGAGCACAGATACGCAGTATTTT.

J is TRBJ2-2 and V is TRBV5-1, with D tentatively TRBD1 (5 bases). Trimming stripped 2 bases from V and 2 bases from J, with 10 bases between. CDR3 length: 15 residues. The germline V gene encodes CDR1 SGHRS and CDR2 YFSETQ. CDR3 protein: CASSFQGRNTGELFF. The CDR3 bases are TGCGCCAGCAGCTTTCAGGGCAGAAACACCGGGGAGCTGTTTTTT.

This clone was seen once. The gene calls are TRBV28 and TRBJ2-1; the D gene is possibly TRBD2 (6 bases). V lost 3 bases and J lost 5, with 20 bases in between. Germline lookup yields CDR1 MDHEN and CDR2 SYDVKM. The CDR3 consists of 17 residues. The CDR3 nucleotides are TGTGCCAGCAGTTTCGTTTGGGAGGCTGCAGCGAACAATGAGCAGTTCTTC. Translating gives CASSFVWEAAANNEQFF.

The rearrangement uses TRBV6-6 and TRBJ1-6; unclear D gene. Trimming removed 8 bases from V and 10 bases from J, with 12 bases in between. The CDR3 has 12 amino acids. Germline V lookup: CDR1 MNHNY, CDR2 SVGAGI (reference sequence). DNA for the CDR3: TGTGCCAGCTCCCCTCCTCAGTCACCCCTCCACTTT. This gives the protein CASSPPQSPLHF.

The CDR3, as DNA: TGTGCCAGCGCCGGGATTGGCGGGGGCCTATCAGATACGCAGTATTTT. It specifies CASAGIGGGLSDTQYF. The chain carries TRBV11-2 and TRBJ2-3; D perhaps matches TRBD2 (7 bases). The CDR3 loop spans 16 amino acids. The germline V and J ends were trimmed by 8 bases and 4 bases, with 22 bases remaining between them. From germline, CDR1 is SGHAT and CDR2 FQNNGV.

CDR3 sequence: CASSLRDMRGETQYF. The CDR3 nucleotides are TGCGCCAGCAGCTTGAGAGACATGCGGGGAGAGACCCAGTACTTC. The chain carries TRBV5-1 and TRBJ2-5; TRBD2 might be the D (6 bases). The CDR3 sequence is 15 residues long. Trimming cost V 1 base and J 4 bases, with 14 bases left between them. CDR1 SGHRS and CDR2 YFSETQ come from the germline V gene.